The next 19 T cell receptor beta chains were all read from a single sample in a study of blood T cell repertoires in COVID-19. Produced via immunoSEQ multiplex PCR; TCRdb's table is partial and in-frame only. Of over 45,000 clones listed, about 70% are singletons. The sequencing input was peripheral blood. The receptors derive from a man aged 50 to 60 with active or convalescent COVID-19.

A few counts support this clone. The chain combines TRBV3-1 (or the pseudogene TRBV3-2) with TRBJ1-1; D ambiguous. The CDR3 consists of 14 residues. Germline values: CDR1 LGHDT, CDR2 YNNKEL (reference sequence). V dropped 0 bases and J dropped 7 bases, with 12 bases sitting between them. The DNA of the CDR3 is TGTGCCAGCAGCCAAGATCTGGGCTCCTTTGAAGCTTTCTTT. Residues: CASSQDLGSFEAFF.

The V gene is TRBV5-4, the J gene TRBJ2-2, with 9 bases that match TRBD2. The CDR3 covers 17 residues. Germline values: CDR1 SGHNT, CDR2 YYREEE (reference sequence). Trimming removed 4 bases from V and 6 bases from J; junction bases left unmatched: 13. The CDR3 DNA is TGTGCCAGCAGCGGATCGGGACTAGCCGTATCGGCCGGGGAGCTGTTTTTT. Translating gives CASSGSGLAVSAGELFF.

The chain links TRBV2 to TRBJ2-5; a possible D gene is TRBD2 (6 bases). V was cut by 7 bases and J by 5 bases, with 17 bases left in between. The germline V gene encodes CDR1 SNHLY and CDR2 FYNNEI. CDR3 size: 14 residues. CDR3 coding DNA: TGTGCCAGCAACATTGGGGGGTTACGGGAGACCCAGTACTTC. As protein: CASNIGGLRETQYF.

The gene calls are TRBV19 and TRBJ2-2; TRBD1 might be the D (5 bases). CDR1 is LNHDA, CDR2 SQIVND, per germline (reference sequence). The CDR3 extends over 14 amino acids. V lost 6 bases and J lost 5, with 13 bases in between. CDR3 region: CASRDMGRTGELFF. The DNA of the CDR3 is TGTGCCAGTAGGGACATGGGTAGAACCGGGGAGCTGTTTTTT.

This clone was detected once. J is TRBJ2-7 and V is TRBV7-2; 9 nucleotides line up with TRBD2. The junction had 11 bases not matched to a gene; V was cut back by 7 bases and J by 7 bases. In germline, CDR1 is SGHTA, CDR2 FQGNSA. The CDR3 runs to 14 residues. The CDR3 coding sequence is TGTGCCAGCACCCTGCGCACTGCGGGGGGGGAGCAGTACTTC. Protein: CASTLRTAGGEQYF.

V and J are TRBV2 and TRBJ1-5, with D perhaps TRBD1 (6 bases). CDR3 length: 12 amino acids. Trimming stripped 6 bases from V and 8 bases from J, with 11 bases between. The germline gives CDR1 SNHLY, CDR2 FYNNEI. CDR3 protein: CASRRGQEPQHF. CDR3 nucleotide sequence: TGTGCCAGCAGGCGGGGGCAGGAGCCCCAGCATTTT.

The chain is built from TRBV27 and TRBJ2-2; 10 nucleotides align to TRBD1. Looked up from germline, CDR1 is MNHEY and CDR2 is SMNVEV (reference sequence). The CDR3 is 15 residues long. The trim removed 5 bases at V and 3 bases at J, leaving 3 bases unmatched. The CDR3 sequence: CASSHGTGDTGELFF. The CDR3 DNA is TGTGCCAGCAGTCATGGGACAGGGGACACCGGGGAGCTGTTTTTT.

The chain recombines TRBV7-9 with TRBJ1-2, with D tentatively TRBD1 (6 bases). With 8 bases removed from V and 7 bases from J, the gap between germline ends came to 26 bases. The CDR3 runs to 16 residues. Germline V gene sequence: CDR1 SEHNR, CDR2 FQNEAQ (reference sequence). The chain's CDR3 is CASDSIGTRRRGGYTF. The CDR3 DNA reads TGTGCCAGCGACTCCATAGGGACAAGACGACGAGGTGGCTACACCTTC.

The V and J genes are TRBV29-1 and TRBJ2-1, with D perhaps TRBD2 (6 bases). V lost 5 bases and J lost 6, with 17 bases in between. This CDR3 has 14 residues. Per the germline V gene, CDR1 is SQVTM and CDR2 is ANQGSEA. CDR3 DNA sequence: TGCAGCGTTCACGTAGCGGTTAGGCCCAATGAGCAGTTCTTC. Its protein product is CSVHVAVRPNEQFF.

The chain joins TRBV19 to TRBJ2-2; TRBD2 matches at 9 bases. The CDR3 runs 14 residues. Germline CDR1 reads LNHDA; CDR2 reads SQIVND (reference sequence). V shed 8 bases, J shed 3 bases, and the junction held 4 bases outside the gene matches. The CDR3 nucleotides read TGTGCCAGTCTAGCGGGACCTTACACCGGGGAGCTGTTTTTT. Translation gives CASLAGPYTGELFF.

This chain joins TRBV6-6 and TRBJ1-4, with 8 positions matching TRBD1. There are 14 residues in the CDR3. The V and J ends lost 6 bases and 6 bases, in that order; junction bases with no gene match: 6. The germline V gene has CDR1 MNHNY and CDR2 SVGAGI (reference sequence). The CDR3 region is CASSPGQAYEKLFF. In DNA form, the CDR3 reads TGTGCCAGCAGCCCGGGACAGGCCTATGAAAAACTGTTTTTT.

This chain connects TRBV6-1 to TRBJ2-6; D remains unclear. V was pared by 2 bases and J by 4 bases, with 6 bases between. The CDR3 extends over 14 amino acids. Germline loops: CDR1 MNHNS, CDR2 SASEGT. The CDR3 sequence is CASSEQKGANVLTF. The CDR3 region has the DNA TGTGCCAGCAGTGAACAGAAGGGGGCCAACGTCCTGACTTTC.

This chain connects TRBV4-1 to TRBJ2-1, with D possibly being TRBD1 (6 bases). This CDR3 spans 16 amino acids. V dropped 0 bases and J dropped 7 bases, with 16 bases sitting between them. Germline CDR1 is MGHRA and CDR2 is YSYEKL. For the CDR3, the DNA is TGCGCCAGCAGCCAAGATGGCAGGGGAAAGGTGAATGAGCAGTTCTTC. This gives the protein CASSQDGRGKVNEQFF.

J is TRBJ1-2 and V is TRBV11-2; perhaps TRBD1 as D (5 bases). Germline values: CDR1 SGHAT, CDR2 FQNNGV. The CDR3 sequence is 13 residues long. Trimming took 3 bases from V and 4 from J, leaving 9 bases between them. The CDR3 protein is CASSFGQAYGYTF. CDR3 in DNA: TGTGCCAGCAGCTTCGGACAAGCCTATGGCTACACCTTC.

A few counts support this clone. The CDR3 spells CASSVDLSGTNTGELFF. The DNA for the CDR3 is TGTGCCAGCAGCGTAGATCTTAGCGGGACGAACACCGGGGAGCTGTTTTTT. The V gene is TRBV9, the J gene TRBJ2-2; TRBD2 aligns across 8 bases. Trimming took 0 bases from V and 0 from J; bases not matched to a gene: 4. The CDR3 covers 17 residues. Germline V gives CDR1 SGDLS, CDR2 YYNGEE. The whole variable domain, remainder taken from reference TRBV9 and TRBJ2-2, is DSGVTQTPKHLITATGQRVTLRCSPRSGDLSVYWYQQSLDQGLQFLIQYYNGEERAKGNILERFSAQQFPDLHSELNLSSLELGDSALYFCASSVDLSGTNTGELFFGEGSRLTVL.

This clone turned up a few times. The J gene is TRBJ1-2, the V gene TRBV5-5; TRBD1 is a possible D gene (6 bases). Germline V CDR1 and CDR2: SGHKS, YYEKEE (reference sequence). V was clipped by 1 base and J by 3 bases, with 10 bases between them. This CDR3 contains 14 residues. CDR3 DNA sequence: TGTGCCAGCAGCTTGTGGGACACCTACTATGGCTACACCTTC. It is translated as CASSLWDTYYGYTF.

The V gene is TRBV5-1, the J gene TRBJ1-2; TRBD1 might be the D (6 bases). This CDR3 has 12 residues. V dropped 5 bases and J dropped 5 bases, with 10 bases sitting between them. Germline values: CDR1 SGHRS, CDR2 YFSETQ. The CDR3 here is CASRSTGYGYTF. The CDR3 bases are TGCGCCAGCAGGTCGACAGGATATGGCTACACCTTC. The variable domain in full, completed from reference TRBV5-1 and TRBJ1-2, reads KAGVTQTPRYLIKTRGQQVTLSCSPISGHRSVSWYQQTPGQGLQFLFEYFSETQRNKGNFPGRFSGRQFSNSRSEMNVSTLELGDSALYLCASRSTGYGYTFGSGTRLTVV.

This rearrangement joins TRBV9 to TRBJ1-5; the D is unclear. The CDR3 has 13 amino acids. Germline V gene lookup returns CDR1 SGDLS and CDR2 YYNGEE. Trimming took off 7 bases at V and 3 bases at J, with 11 bases between the two ends. This chain's CDR3 is CASGPPDNQPQHF. CDR3 sequence (DNA): TGTGCCAGCGGGCCTCCTGACAATCAGCCCCAGCATTTT.

The V and J genes are TRBV3-1 (or the pseudogene TRBV3-2) and TRBJ2-5; D is possibly TRBD1 (6 bases). The V end was cut by 1 base, the J end by 0 bases, with 15 bases between. The CDR3 loop spans 17 amino acids. Germline CDR1 and CDR2: LGHDT and YNNKEL (reference sequence). In nucleotides, the CDR3 is TGTGCCAGCAGCCAAGCTGATGCAGGGGTGAACCAAGAGACCCAGTACTTC. This codes for CASSQADAGVNQETQYF.